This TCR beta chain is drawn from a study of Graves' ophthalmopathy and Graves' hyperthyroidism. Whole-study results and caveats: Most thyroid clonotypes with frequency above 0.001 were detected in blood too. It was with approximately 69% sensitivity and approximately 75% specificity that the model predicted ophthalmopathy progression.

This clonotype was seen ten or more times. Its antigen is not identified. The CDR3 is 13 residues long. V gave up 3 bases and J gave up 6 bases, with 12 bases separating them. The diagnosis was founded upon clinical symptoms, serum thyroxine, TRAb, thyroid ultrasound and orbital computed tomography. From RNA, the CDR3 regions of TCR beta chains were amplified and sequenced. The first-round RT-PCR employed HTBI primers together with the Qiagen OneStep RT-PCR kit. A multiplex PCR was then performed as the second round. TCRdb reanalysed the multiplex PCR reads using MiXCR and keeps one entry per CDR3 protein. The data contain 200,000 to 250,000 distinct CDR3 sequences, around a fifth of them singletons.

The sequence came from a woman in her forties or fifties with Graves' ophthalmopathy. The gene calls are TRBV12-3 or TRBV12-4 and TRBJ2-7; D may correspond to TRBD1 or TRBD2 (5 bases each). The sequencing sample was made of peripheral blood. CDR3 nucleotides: TGTGCCAGCAGTTTGAGGGGCGGAGGCGAGCAGTACTTC. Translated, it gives CASSLRGGGEQYF.